The T cell receptor beta chain described here comes from a study of identical twins. Findings and limits, study-wide: Twins' excess sharing was less marked for out-of-frame beta sequences. Models predicted too little out-of-frame TCR alpha sharing in monozygotic twins. Insertions ran lower in abundant cord blood beta clonotypes, though not in memory repertoires.

Germline values: CDR1 SGDLS, CDR2 YYNGEE. V shed 3 bases and J 4 bases; nucleotides not matched to a gene: 11. This CDR3 contains 16 residues. This clonotype was counted only a few times. As yet, its antigen is unknown. In TCRdb, the 5' RACE reads were re-called with MiXCR into one record per CDR3 protein. The table lists about 1.7 million distinct CDR3 sequences, about 30% of them singletons. This clonotype originated in a newborn girl in good health. The V gene is TRBV9, the J gene TRBJ2-3; 7 bases match TRBD2. The specimen was cord blood. The CDR3 coding sequence is TGTGCCAGCAGCGGGACTAGTGCGTCGTCCGCAGATACGCAGTATTTT. This codes for CASSGTSASSADTQYF.